The 5 T cell receptor beta chains given below trace back to one sample, sequenced in a study of blood T cell repertoires in COVID-19. Produced via immunoSEQ multiplex PCR; TCRdb's table is partial and in-frame only. The sample lists about 85,000 clones, approximately 90% occurring once. The sample consisted of peripheral blood. Receptors were obtained from a man in his fifties with acute or convalescent COVID-19.

This chain connects TRBV7-2 to TRBJ2-5; TRBD2 agrees at 11 bases. This CDR3 has 16 amino acids. Germline CDR1 is SGHTA and CDR2 is FQGNSA. V lost 3 bases and J lost 7; bases outside the gene matches: 10. The CDR3 spells CASSFTSGGRGGTQYF. CDR3 in DNA: TGTGCCAGCAGCTTTACTAGCGGGGGCCGTGGGGGGACCCAGTACTTC.

The CDR3 is CASSPQAGSDEKLFF. For the CDR3, the DNA is TGTGCCAGCTCACCCCAAGCAGGGTCAGATGAAAAACTGTTTTTT. The chain is built from TRBV18 and TRBJ1-4, with D perhaps matching TRBD1 (5 bases). V dropped 3 bases and J dropped 6 bases, with 14 bases sitting between them. Germline CDR1 reads KGHSH; CDR2 reads LQKENI. This CDR3 region has 15 residues.

This clone was recorded only once. This chain joins TRBV6-1 and TRBJ2-3, with D unresolved. Germline loops: CDR1 MNHNS, CDR2 SASEGT. Trimming stripped 0 bases from V and 2 bases from J, with 6 bases between. This CDR3 has 14 residues. DNA for the CDR3: TGTGCCAGCAGTGAAGCGCGGAACACAGATACGCAGTATTTT. Translated: CASSEARNTDTQYF.

The V gene is TRBV5-6, the J gene TRBJ2-3; maybe TRBD2 (6 bases). CDR1 SGHDT and CDR2 YYEEEE come from the germline V gene. The ends were cut back, 6 bases at V and 0 bases at J, with 11 bases in the middle. The CDR3 extends over 14 amino acids. The CDR3 nucleotides are TGTGCCAGCAAGGGCGGGACTAGCACAGATACGCAGTATTTT. Its translation is CASKGGTSTDTQYF.

This chain links TRBV19 with TRBJ1-5; 10 nucleotides match TRBD1. Germline CDR1 LNHDA, CDR2 SQIVND (reference sequence). The CDR3 is 14 residues long. V gave up 9 bases and J gave up 6 bases; unmatched junction bases: 8. CDR3 nucleotides: TGTGCCAGCACTGGACAGGGGGAAGGTCAGCCCCAGCATTTT. It translates to CASTGQGEGQPQHF.